This T cell receptor beta chain was documented in a study of T cell clones after liver transplantation. In the study overall: Liver transplant recipients had immunosuppression withdrawal attempted within 2 years.

The study, taken as a whole, reports: Graft donor-reactive T cells may have migrated into the graft rather than being deleted.

On this clone itself: Its antigen is not identified.

J lost 2 bases, V lost 5 bases, and 6 bases had no gene match. From germline, CDR1 is LNHDA and CDR2 SQIVND (reference sequence). The CDR3 consists of 15 residues. Only in-frame clones appear in the TCRdb table, and some are missing; sequencing was by immunoSEQ multiplex PCR. This repertoire shows some 15,000 clones, more than 65% found once; its top ten account for over 25%. The chain is built from TRBV19 and TRBJ1-5; 7 bases align to TRBD1. The receptor comes from a human patient who received a liver transplant. Certain T cells may be donor cells from the graft. This material consisted of CD8+ T cells from blood, taken around 48 months after liver transplant. For the CDR3, the DNA is TGTGCCAGTAGTCTCGGGACAGAGGGCAATCAGCCCCAGCATTTT. It codes for CASSLGTEGNQPQHF.